A single sample gave rise to the 10 T cell receptor beta chains below, sequenced in a study of T cells in Graves' hyperthyroidism and ophthalmopathy. TCR beta CDR3 regions were amplified from RNA. First-round RT-PCR of the TCR CDR3 relied on the HTBI primer set. TCRdb reprocessed the multiplex PCR reads via MiXCR and lists one record per CDR3 protein. Among roughly 180,000 distinct CDR3 sequences listed, 9.4% were seen once. Specimen: blood. Receptors originate from a woman under 30 with Graves' hyperthyroidism that later progressed to Graves' ophthalmopathy.

This clonotype was recorded many times. The chain couples TRBV20-1 to TRBJ1-1; D might be TRBD1 (5 bases). V was cut by 6 bases and J by 3 bases, with 14 bases left in between. The germline gives CDR1 DFQATT, CDR2 SNEGSKA (reference sequence). This CDR3 region has 13 residues. CDR3 residues: CSARGELDTEAFF. CDR3 nucleotides: TGCAGTGCCCGAGGGGAGCTGGACACTGAAGCTTTCTTT.

This clonotype was seen at least ten times. The chain recombines TRBV30 with TRBJ1-1; 10 bases are a match to TRBD1. The V segment lost 0 bases and the J segment 10 bases; nucleotides outside the gene matches: 2. Germline CDR1 GTSNPN, CDR2 SVGIG (reference sequence). This CDR3 region has 12 residues. The CDR3 DNA reads as TGTGCCTGGAGTGTACGGGACAGGGGAGCTTTCTTT. Protein sequence: CAWSVRDRGAFF.

This clonotype has more than one count but fewer than ten. This sequence may be a read error, since a much larger clone differs from it by one base. V gene TRBV12-3 or TRBV12-4 combines with J gene TRBJ1-1, with D perhaps TRBD1 (5 bases). The length of the CDR3 is 15 residues. The CDR3 sequence is CAGSLGMGVNTEAFF. CDR3 in DNA: TGTGCCGGCAGTTTGGGTATGGGGGTGAACACTGAAGCTTTCTTT.

In this sample, this clonotype turned up many times. V gene TRBV20-1 combines with J gene TRBJ2-7; 9 positions match TRBD2. The CDR3 covers 14 residues. J lost 2 bases, V lost 0 bases, and 2 bases had no gene match. Germline CDR1 DFQATT, CDR2 SNEGSKA (reference sequence). The DNA of the CDR3 is TGCAGTGCTAGAGAAGCGGGGGGCCCCTACGAGCAGTACTTC. Its translation is CSAREAGGPYEQYF.

This clonotype has at least ten counts. J is TRBJ2-7 and V is TRBV5-1, with 7 bases aligning to TRBD1. The CDR3 loop spans 15 amino acids. J was trimmed by 0 bases and V by 3 bases; bases with no gene match: 6. Germline CDR1 and CDR2: SGHRS and YFSETQ. CDR3 sequence reads: CASSSSPGGSYEQYF. For the CDR3, the DNA is TGCGCCAGCAGCTCCTCCCCAGGGGGCTCCTACGAGCAGTACTTC.

This clonotype was seen at least ten times. This rearrangement joins TRBV7-9 to TRBJ1-4; D gene uncertain. Germline assignment: CDR1 SEHNR and CDR2 FQNEAQ (reference sequence). Trimming cost V 5 bases and J 13 bases, with 17 bases left between them. CDR3 length: 13 amino acids. The CDR3 sequence is CASSDEMGKRLFF. CDR3 in DNA: TGTGCCAGCAGCGATGAGATGGGAAAACGACTGTTTTTT.

The sample holds many counts of this clonotype. The chain employs TRBV6-1 and TRBJ1-5; D uncertain. V was cut by 11 bases and J by 6 bases, with 8 bases left in between. CDR1 MNHNS and CDR2 SASEGT come from the germline V gene. The CDR3 is made up of 10 amino acids. CDR3 DNA sequence: TGTGCCGCCTCTAGTCAGCCCCAGCATTTT. Translated: CAASSQPQHF.

This clonotype has a count of ten or more. CDR3 loop: CSVATKGRGEYF. The CDR3 DNA is TGCAGCGTCGCTACAAAGGGACGCGGGGAGTACTTC. This chain links TRBV29-1 with TRBJ2-7; the D gene is possibly TRBD2 (6 bases). Per the germline V gene, CDR1 is SQVTM and CDR2 is ANQGSEA. Between the trimmed V and J ends, which lost 6 bases and 11 bases, there was a span of 20 bases. The CDR3 is 12 amino acids.

This clonotype has at least ten counts. The chain joins TRBV6-2 or TRBV6-3 to TRBJ2-7, with 11 positions matching TRBD1. There are 13 residues in the CDR3. CDR1 and CDR2 (germline): MNHEY, SVGEGT. Unmatched junction bases numbered 1, after V lost 4 bases and J lost 5 bases. CDR3 amino acids: CASSWTGGHEQYF. CDR3 nucleotides: TGTGCCAGCAGTTGGACAGGGGGCCACGAGCAGTACTTC.

This clonotype was observed a handful of times. This may arise from a read error, as a much more abundant clone is one base away. V and J are TRBV13 and TRBJ1-2; no clear D. CDR1 is PRHDT and CDR2 is FYEKMQ in the germline V gene (reference sequence). The CDR3 is made up of 12 amino acids. Trimming stripped 4 bases from V and 12 bases from J, with 15 bases between. The CDR3 nucleotides are TGTGCCAGCAGCTCCGGAGCCGGGCGGGACACCTTC. It is translated as CASSSGAGRDTF.